This T cell receptor beta chain appears in the sequencing data of a study of cytomegalovirus exposure and HLA in healthy donors. Study-level points and caveats: In a later analysis, across HLA loci, associated TCR counts were highest for DRB1, lowest for HLA-C. Across donors, presence/absence analyses took sequencing depth to be roughly uniform.

In its sample, this clone was seen a few times. Its target is unknown. The CDR3 spans 14 residues. V was cut by 5 bases and J by 5 bases, with 12 bases left in between. In germline, CDR1 is MNHEY, CDR2 SMNVEV (reference sequence). The study ran its PCR with 60 Vbeta and 13 Jbeta primers. Assay: immunoSEQ multiplex PCR; the TCRdb copy retains only in-frame clones and omits some. The data hold about 110,000 clones, with about 16% observed a single time. Donors in the study were healthy people who gave bone marrow. The chain employs TRBV27 and TRBJ2-2; maybe TRBD1 (5 bases). Source material: PBMCs. This clonotype was sampled from a woman in her late teens or twenties in good health and CMV-seronegative. The CDR3 spells CASSLGASTGELFF. DNA for the CDR3: TGTGCCAGCAGTCTAGGGGCCTCGACCGGGGAGCTGTTTTTT.